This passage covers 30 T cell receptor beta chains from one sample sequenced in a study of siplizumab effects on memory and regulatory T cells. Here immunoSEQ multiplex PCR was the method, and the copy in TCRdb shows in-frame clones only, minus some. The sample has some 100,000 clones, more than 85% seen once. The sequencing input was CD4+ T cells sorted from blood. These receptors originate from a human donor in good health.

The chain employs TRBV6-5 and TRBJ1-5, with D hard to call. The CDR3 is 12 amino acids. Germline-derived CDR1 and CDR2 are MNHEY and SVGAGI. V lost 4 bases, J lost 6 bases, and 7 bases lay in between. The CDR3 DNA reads TGTGCCAGCAGTTCTGGGATTCAGCCCCAGCATTTT. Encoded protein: CASSSGIQPQHF.

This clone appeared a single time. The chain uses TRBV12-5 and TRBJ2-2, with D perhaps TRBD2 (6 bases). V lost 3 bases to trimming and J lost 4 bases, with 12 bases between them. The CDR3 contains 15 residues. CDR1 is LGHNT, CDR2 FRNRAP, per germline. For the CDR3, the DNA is TGTGCTAGTGGTTTTGTGGAGGGAGGCACCGGGGAGCTGTTTTTT. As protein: CASGFVEGGTGELFF.

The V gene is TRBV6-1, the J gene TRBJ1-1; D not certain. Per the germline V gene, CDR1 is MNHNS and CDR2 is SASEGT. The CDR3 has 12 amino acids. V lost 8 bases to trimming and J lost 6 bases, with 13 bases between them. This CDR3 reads CASCQRTSEAFF. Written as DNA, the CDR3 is TGTGCCAGCTGTCAGCGAACTTCTGAAGCTTTCTTT.

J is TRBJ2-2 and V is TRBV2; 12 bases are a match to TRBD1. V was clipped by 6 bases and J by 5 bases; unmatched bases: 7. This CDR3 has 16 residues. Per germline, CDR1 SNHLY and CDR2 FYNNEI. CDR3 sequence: CASRGQGARLTGELFF. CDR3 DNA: TGTGCCAGCAGGGGACAGGGGGCACGGTTGACCGGGGAGCTGTTTTTT.

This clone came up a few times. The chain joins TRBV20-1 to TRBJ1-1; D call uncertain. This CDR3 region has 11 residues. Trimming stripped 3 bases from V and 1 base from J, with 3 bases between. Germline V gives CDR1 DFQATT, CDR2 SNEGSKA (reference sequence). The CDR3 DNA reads TGCAGTGCTAGGGGGAACACTGAAGCTTTCTTT. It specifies CSARGNTEAFF.

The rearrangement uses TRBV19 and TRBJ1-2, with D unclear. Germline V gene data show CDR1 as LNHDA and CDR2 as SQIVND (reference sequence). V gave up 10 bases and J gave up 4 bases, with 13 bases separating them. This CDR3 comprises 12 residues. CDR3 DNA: TGTGCCACTCGGCAAGGGATCTATGGCTACACCTTC. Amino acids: CATRQGIYGYTF.

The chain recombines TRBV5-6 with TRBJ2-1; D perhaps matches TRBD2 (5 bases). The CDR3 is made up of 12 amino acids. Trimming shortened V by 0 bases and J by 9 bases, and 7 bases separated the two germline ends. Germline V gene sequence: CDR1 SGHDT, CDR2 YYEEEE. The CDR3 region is CASSLAGFEQFF. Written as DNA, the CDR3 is TGTGCCAGCAGCTTGGCGGGGTTTGAGCAGTTCTTC.

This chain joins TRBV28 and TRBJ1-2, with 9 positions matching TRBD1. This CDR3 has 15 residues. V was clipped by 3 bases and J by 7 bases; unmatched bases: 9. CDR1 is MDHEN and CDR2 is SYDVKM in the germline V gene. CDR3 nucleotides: TGTGCCAGCAGTTTCGGTTTTGGGACAGGGATTGGCTACACCTTC. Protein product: CASSFGFGTGIGYTF.

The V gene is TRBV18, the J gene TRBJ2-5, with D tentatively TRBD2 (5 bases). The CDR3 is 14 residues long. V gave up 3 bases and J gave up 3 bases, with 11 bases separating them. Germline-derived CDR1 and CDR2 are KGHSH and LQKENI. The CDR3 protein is CASSPGLAEETQYF. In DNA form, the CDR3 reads TGTGCCAGCTCACCCGGACTGGCAGAAGAGACCCAGTACTTC.

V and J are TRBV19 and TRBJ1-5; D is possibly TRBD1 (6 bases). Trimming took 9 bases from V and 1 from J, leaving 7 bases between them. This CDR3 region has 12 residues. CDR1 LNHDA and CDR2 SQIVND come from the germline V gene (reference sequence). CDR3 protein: CASDRSNQPQHF. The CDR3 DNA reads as TGTGCCAGCGACAGGAGCAATCAGCCCCAGCATTTT.

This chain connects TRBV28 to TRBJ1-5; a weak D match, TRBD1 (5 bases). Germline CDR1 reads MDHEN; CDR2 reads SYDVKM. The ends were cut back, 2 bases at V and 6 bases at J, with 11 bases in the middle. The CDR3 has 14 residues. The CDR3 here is CASSLGGAAQPQHF. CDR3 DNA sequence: TGTGCCAGCAGTTTAGGAGGGGCAGCTCAGCCCCAGCATTTT.

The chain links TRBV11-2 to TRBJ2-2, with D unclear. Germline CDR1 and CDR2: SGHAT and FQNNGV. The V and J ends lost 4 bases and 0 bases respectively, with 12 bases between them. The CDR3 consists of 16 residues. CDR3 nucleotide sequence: TGTGCCAGCAGCTCCCTAGGGCGTTCGAACACCGGGGAGCTGTTTTTT. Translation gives CASSSLGRSNTGELFF.

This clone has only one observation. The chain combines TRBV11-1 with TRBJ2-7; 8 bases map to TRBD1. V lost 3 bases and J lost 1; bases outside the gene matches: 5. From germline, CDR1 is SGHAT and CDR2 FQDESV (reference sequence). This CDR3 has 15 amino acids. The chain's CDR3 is CASSFRQGNSYEQYF. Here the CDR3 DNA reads TGTGCCAGCAGCTTTAGACAGGGGAATTCCTACGAGCAGTACTTC.

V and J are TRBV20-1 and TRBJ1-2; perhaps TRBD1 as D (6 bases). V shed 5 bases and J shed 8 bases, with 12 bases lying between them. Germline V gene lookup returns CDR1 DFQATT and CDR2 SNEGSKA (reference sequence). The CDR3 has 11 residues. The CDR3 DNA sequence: TGCAGTGCTGGGACAATTGAAGGCTACACCTTC. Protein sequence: CSAGTIEGYTF.

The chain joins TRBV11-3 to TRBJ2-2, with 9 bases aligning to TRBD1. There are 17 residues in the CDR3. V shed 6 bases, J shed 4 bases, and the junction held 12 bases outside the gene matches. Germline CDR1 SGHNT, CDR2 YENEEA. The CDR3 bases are TGTGCCAGCAGTCAACCTTCGGACAGGGGCGGCACCGGGGAGCTGTTTTTT. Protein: CASSQPSDRGGTGELFF.

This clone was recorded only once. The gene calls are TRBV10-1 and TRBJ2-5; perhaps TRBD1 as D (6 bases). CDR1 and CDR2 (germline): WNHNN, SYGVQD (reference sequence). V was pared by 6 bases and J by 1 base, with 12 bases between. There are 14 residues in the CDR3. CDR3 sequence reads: CASRPGHTQETQYF. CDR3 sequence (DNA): TGCGCCAGCAGACCGGGACACACCCAAGAGACCCAGTACTTC.

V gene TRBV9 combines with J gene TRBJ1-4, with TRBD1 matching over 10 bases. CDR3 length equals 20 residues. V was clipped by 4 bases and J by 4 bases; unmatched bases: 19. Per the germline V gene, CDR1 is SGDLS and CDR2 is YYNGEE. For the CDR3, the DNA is TGTGCCAGCAGCACGCGACCCGGCGGACAGGGGGATGCCTATAATGAAAAACTGTTTTTT. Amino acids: CASSTRPGGQGDAYNEKLFF.

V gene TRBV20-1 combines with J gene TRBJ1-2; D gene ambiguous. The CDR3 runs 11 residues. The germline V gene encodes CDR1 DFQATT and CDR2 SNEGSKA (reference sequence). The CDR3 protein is CISWDINGYTF. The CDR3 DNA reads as TGCATCAGCTGGGATATCAATGGCTACACCTTC.

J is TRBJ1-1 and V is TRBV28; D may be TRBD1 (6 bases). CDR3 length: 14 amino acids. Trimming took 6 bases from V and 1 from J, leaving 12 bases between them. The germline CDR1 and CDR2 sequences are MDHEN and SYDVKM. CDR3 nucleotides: TGTGCCAGCAGCTCTGGGGGGGCGAACACTGAAGCTTTCTTT. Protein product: CASSSGGANTEAFF.

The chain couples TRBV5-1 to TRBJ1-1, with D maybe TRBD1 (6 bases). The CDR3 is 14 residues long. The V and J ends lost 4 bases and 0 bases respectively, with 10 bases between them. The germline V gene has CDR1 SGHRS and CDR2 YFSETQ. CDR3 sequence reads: CASSGGGLNTEAFF. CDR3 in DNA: TGCGCCAGCAGCGGAGGGGGGTTGAACACTGAAGCTTTCTTT. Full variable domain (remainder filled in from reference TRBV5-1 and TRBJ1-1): KAGVTQTPRYLIKTRGQQVTLSCSPISGHRSVSWYQQTPGQGLQFLFEYFSETQRNKGNFPGRFSGRQFSNSRSEMNVSTLELGDSALYLCASSGGGLNTEAFFGQGTRLTVV.

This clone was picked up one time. Here the CDR3 reads CASSQVGGGYTF. The DNA of the CDR3 is TGCGCCAGCAGCCAAGTAGGGGGCGGGTACACCTTC. This chain links TRBV4-1 with TRBJ1-2; 7 bases are shared with TRBD1. The CDR3 is made up of 12 amino acids. Germline V gives CDR1 MGHRA, CDR2 YSYEKL. V shed 1 base, J shed 11 bases, and the junction held 4 bases outside the gene matches.

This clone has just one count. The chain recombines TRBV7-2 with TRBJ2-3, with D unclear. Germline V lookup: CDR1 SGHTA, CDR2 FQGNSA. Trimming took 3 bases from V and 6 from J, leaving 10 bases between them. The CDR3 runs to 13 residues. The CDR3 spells CASSFQVGDTQYF. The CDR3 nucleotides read TGTGCCAGCAGCTTCCAGGTTGGTGATACGCAGTATTTT.

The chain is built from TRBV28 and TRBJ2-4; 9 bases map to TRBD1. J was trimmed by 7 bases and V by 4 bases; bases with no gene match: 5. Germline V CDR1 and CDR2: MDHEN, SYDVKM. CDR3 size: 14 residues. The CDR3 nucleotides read TGTGCCAGCAGTTCCCCTGGACAGGGGAACATTCAGTACTTC. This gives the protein CASSSPGQGNIQYF.

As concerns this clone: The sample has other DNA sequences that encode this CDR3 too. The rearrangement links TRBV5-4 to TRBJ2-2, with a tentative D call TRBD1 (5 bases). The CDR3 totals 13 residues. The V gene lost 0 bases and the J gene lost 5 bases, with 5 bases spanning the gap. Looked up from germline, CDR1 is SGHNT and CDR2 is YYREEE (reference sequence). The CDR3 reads CASSLDRTGELFF. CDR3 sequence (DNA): TGTGCCAGCAGCTTGGACAGGACCGGGGAGCTGTTTTTT.

The CDR3 DNA reads as TGTGCCAGTAGTATAACGGGATTAGCCAAAAACATTCAGTACTTC. Its protein product is CASSITGLAKNIQYF. The chain uses TRBV19 and TRBJ2-4; possibly TRBD2 for D (5 bases). The CDR3 contains 15 residues. V lost 2 bases and J 0 bases, leaving 8 bases between the germline ends. CDR1 and CDR2 (germline): LNHDA, SQIVND (reference sequence).

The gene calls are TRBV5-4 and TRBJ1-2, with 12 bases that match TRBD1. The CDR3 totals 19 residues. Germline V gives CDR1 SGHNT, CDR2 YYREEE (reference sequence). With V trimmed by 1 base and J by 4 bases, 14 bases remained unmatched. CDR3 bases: TGTGCCAGCAGCTTGTTCGGGACAGGGGGCGAATTTGGGAGCTATGGCTACACCTTC. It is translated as CASSLFGTGGEFGSYGYTF.

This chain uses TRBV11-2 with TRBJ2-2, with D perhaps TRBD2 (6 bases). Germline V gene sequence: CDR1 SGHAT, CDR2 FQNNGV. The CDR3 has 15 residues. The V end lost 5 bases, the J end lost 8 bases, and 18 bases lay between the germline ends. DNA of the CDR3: TGTGCCAGCAGCCCAGTAGCGGCCGCTCGGGGGGAGCTGTTTTTT. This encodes CASSPVAAARGELFF.

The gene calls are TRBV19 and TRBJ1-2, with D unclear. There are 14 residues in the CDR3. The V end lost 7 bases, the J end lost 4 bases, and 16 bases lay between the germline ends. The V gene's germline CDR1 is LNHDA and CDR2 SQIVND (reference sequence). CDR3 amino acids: CASTPSGRTYGYTF. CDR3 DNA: TGTGCCAGTACCCCCTCCGGCCGGACCTATGGCTACACCTTC.

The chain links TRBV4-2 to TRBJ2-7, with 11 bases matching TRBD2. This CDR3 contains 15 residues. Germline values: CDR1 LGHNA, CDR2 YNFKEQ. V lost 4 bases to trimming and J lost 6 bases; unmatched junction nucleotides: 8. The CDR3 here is CASSPSSGGPGEQYF. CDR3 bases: TGTGCCAGCAGCCCCTCTAGCGGGGGGCCGGGCGAGCAGTACTTC.

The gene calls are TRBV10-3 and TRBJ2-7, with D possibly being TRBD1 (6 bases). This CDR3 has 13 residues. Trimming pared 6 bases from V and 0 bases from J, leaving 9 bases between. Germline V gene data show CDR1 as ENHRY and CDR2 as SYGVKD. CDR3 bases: TGTGCCATCAGCCTGACAGGCTCCTACGAGCAGTACTTC. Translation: CAISLTGSYEQYF.